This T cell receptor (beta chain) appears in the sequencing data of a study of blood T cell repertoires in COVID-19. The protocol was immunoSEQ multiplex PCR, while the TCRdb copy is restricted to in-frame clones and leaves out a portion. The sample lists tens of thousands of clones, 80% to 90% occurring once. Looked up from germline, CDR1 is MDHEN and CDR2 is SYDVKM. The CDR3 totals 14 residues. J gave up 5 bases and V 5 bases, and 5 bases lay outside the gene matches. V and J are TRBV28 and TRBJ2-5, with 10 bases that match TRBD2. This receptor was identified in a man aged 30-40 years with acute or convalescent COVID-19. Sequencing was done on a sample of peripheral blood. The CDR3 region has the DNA TGTGCCAGCAGTCTAGCGGGAGAGTTTGAGACCCAGTACTTC. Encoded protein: CASSLAGEFETQYF.